Following are 4 T cell receptor beta chains from one sample sequenced in a study of OX40 agonist ivuxolimab in advanced cancers. Library method: the immunoSEQ multiplex PCR assay. What TCRdb holds here is the immuneACCESS table cut down to in-frame rearrangements. Part of the clones is not present; checked against another copy, under half of the missing clones reflect an unresolved V gene, and the others are unexplained. The sample includes about 28,000 clones, with 70% to 80% observed a single time. The ten biggest clones cover more than 9.5% of the sample. Specimen: CD4+ or CD8+ T cells sorted from blood, collected in a trial of the OX40 agonist ivuxolimab. The receptors here all came from an adult with an advanced solid tumor such as melanoma, head and neck, liver or kidney cancer.

V gene TRBV5-1 combines with J gene TRBJ2-5; D remains unclear. Looked up from germline, CDR1 is SGHRS and CDR2 is YFSETQ. The germline V and J ends were trimmed by 5 bases and 14 bases, with 19 bases remaining between them. CDR3 length: 12 residues. CDR3 residues: CASSKKPDDHYF. Here the CDR3 DNA reads TGCGCCAGCAGTAAAAAGCCCGACGATCATTACTTC.

By frequency in the sample, this clone is medium-sized (0.01 to 0.1%). The chain employs TRBV9 and TRBJ2-7; 8 bases line up with TRBD2. J was trimmed by 4 bases and V by 2 bases; bases with no gene match: 5. Germline V gives CDR1 SGDLS, CDR2 YYNGEE. The CDR3 contains 14 residues. The CDR3 spells CASSVAGGPYEQYF. The CDR3 DNA is TGTGCCAGCAGCGTGGCGGGGGGCCCGTACGAGCAGTACTTC.

The CDR3 nucleotides read TGCGCCAGCAGCCAATCCGGGACAGGGGTGGCCTACGAGCAGTACTTC. It is translated as CASSQSGTGVAYEQYF. The chain has TRBV4-1 and TRBJ2-7; TRBD1 matches 10 bases. CDR1 is MGHRA and CDR2 is YSYEKL in the germline V gene. With 2 bases clipped from V and 2 bases from J, the junction kept 6 bases outside the gene matches. The CDR3 spans 16 residues.

The chain has TRBV7-9 and TRBJ2-7; D call uncertain. Trimming pared 5 bases from V and 4 bases from J, leaving 6 bases between. This CDR3 has 11 amino acids. The germline gives CDR1 SEHNR, CDR2 FQNEAQ (reference sequence). The CDR3: CASSPNYEQYF. In DNA, the CDR3 is TGTGCCAGCAGCCCTAATTACGAGCAGTACTTC. Complete variable domain (other parts from reference TRBV7-9 and TRBJ2-7): DTGVSQNPRHKITKRGQNVTFRCDPISEHNRLYWYRQTLGQGPEFLTYFQNEAQLEKSRLLSDRFSAERPKGSFSTLEIQRTEQGDSAMYLCASSPNYEQYFGPGTRLTVT.